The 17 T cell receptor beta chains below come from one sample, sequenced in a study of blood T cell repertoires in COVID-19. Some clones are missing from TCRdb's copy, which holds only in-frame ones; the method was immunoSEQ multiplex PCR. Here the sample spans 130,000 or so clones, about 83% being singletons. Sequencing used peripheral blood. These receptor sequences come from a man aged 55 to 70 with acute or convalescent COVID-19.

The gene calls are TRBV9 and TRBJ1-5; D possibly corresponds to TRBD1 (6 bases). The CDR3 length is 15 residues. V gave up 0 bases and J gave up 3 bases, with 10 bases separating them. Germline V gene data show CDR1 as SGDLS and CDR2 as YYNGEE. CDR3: CASSVAGVDNQPQHF. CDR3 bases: TGTGCCAGCAGCGTAGCAGGGGTTGACAATCAGCCCCAGCATTTT.

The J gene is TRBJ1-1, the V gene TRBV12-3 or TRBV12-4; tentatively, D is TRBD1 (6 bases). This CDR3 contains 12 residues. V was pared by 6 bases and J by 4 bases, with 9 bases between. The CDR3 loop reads CASSRGSTEAFF. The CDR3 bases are TGTGCCAGCAGCAGGGGTTCCACTGAAGCTTTCTTT.

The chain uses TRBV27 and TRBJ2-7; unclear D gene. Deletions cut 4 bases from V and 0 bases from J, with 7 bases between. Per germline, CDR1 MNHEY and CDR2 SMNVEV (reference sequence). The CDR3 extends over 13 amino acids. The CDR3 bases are TGTGCCAGCAGTTCGCTCAGCTCCTACGAGCAGTACTTC. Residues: CASSSLSSYEQYF.

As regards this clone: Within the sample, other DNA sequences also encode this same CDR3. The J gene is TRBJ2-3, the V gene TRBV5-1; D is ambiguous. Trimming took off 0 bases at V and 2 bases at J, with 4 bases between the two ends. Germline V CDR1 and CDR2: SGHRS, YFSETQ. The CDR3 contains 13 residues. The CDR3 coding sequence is TGCGCCAGCAGCTTGGACTACACAGATACGCAGTATTTT. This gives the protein CASSLDYTDTQYF.

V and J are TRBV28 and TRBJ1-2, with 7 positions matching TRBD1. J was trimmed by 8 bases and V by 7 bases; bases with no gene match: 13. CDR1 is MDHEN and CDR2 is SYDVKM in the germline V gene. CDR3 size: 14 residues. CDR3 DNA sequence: TGTGCCAGCACCACAGGGGACCGCGATGGGGGCTACACCTTC. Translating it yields CASTTGDRDGGYTF.

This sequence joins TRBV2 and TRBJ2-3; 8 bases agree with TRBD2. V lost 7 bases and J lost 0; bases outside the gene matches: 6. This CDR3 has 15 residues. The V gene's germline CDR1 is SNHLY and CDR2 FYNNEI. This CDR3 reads CASTAGGTSTDTQYF. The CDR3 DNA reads TGTGCCAGCACCGCGGGGGGTACTAGCACAGATACGCAGTATTTT.

As DNA, the CDR3 is TGTGCCAGCAGCTTAGCGCCGTTCTCCGGCGGTCAGCCCCAGCATTTT. Amino acids: CASSLAPFSGGQPQHF. V usage is TRBV7-2 and J usage is TRBJ1-5; no clear D. With 0 bases removed from V and 6 bases from J, the gap between germline ends came to 15 bases. Germline lookup yields CDR1 SGHTA and CDR2 FQGNSA. This CDR3 has 16 residues.

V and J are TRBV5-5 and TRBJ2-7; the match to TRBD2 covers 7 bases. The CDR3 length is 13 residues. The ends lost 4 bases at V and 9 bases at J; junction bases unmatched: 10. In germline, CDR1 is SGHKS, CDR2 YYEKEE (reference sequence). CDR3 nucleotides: TGTGCCAGCAGCCGAGGGAGGGAAAACTGGCAGTACTTC. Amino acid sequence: CASSRGRENWQYF.

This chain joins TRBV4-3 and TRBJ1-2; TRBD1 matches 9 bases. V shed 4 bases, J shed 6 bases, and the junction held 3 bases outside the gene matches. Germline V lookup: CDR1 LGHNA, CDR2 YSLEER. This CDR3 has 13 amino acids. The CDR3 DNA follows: TGCGCCAGCAGCCCCAGACAGGGGGATGGCTACACCTTC. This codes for CASSPRQGDGYTF.

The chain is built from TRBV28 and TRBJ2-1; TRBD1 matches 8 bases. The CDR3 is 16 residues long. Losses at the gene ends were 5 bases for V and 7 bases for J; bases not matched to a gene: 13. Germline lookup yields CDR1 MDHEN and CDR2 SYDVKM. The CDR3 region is CASSPSLRTGMNEQFF. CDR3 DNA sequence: TGTGCCAGCAGTCCCTCCCTTCGGACAGGGATGAATGAGCAGTTCTTC. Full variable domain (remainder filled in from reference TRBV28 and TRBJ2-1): DVKVTQSSRYLVKRTGEKVFLECVQDMDHENMFWYRQDPGLGLRLIYFSYDVKMKEKGDIPEGYSVSREKKERFSLILESASTNQTSMYLCASSPSLRTGMNEQFFGPGTRLTVL.

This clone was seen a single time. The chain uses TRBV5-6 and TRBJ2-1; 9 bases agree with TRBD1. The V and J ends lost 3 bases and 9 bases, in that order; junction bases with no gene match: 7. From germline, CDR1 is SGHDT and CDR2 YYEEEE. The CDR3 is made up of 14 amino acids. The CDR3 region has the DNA TGTGCCAGCAGCTCGGACAGGGGAAGGGGTGAGCAGTTCTTC. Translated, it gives CASSSDRGRGEQFF.

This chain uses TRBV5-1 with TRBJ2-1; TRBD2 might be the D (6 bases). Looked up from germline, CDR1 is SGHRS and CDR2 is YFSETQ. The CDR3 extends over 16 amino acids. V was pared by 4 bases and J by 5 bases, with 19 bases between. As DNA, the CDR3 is TGCGCCAGCAGCCACCAGACCGCTAGCGACAACAATGAGCAGTTCTTC. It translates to CASSHQTASDNNEQFF.

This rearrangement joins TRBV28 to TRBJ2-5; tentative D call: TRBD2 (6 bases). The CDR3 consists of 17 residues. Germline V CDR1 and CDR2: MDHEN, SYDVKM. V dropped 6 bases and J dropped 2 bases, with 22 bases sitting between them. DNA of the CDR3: TGTGCCAGCAGCCCCGGTTCCGGGGTAGCGGTTCAAGAGACCCAGTACTTC. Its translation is CASSPGSGVAVQETQYF.

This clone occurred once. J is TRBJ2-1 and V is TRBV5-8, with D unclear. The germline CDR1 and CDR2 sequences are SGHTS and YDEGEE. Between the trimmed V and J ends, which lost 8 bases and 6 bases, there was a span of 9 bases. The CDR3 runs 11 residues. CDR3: CASQFTNEQFF. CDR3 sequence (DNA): TGTGCCAGTCAGTTTACCAATGAGCAGTTCTTC.

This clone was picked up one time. For the CDR3, the DNA is TGTGCCAGCTCGCGAGGTTGGCTAGAGCCCCAGCATTTT. The encoded protein is CASSRGWLEPQHF. The V and J genes are TRBV9 and TRBJ1-5, with D hard to call. The germline V and J ends were trimmed by 7 bases and 8 bases, with 16 bases remaining between them. The CDR3 has 13 amino acids. Germline V CDR1 and CDR2: SGDLS, YYNGEE.

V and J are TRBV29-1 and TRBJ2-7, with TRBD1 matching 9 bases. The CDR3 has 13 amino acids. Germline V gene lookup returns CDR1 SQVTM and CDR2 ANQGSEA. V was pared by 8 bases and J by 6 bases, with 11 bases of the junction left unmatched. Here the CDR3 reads CSTRTGEWGEQYF. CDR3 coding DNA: TGCAGCACCCGGACAGGGGAATGGGGCGAGCAGTACTTC.

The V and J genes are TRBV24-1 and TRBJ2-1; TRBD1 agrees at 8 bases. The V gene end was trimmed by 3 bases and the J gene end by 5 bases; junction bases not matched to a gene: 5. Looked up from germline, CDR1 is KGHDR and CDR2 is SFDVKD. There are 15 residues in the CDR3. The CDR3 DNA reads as TGTGCCACCAGTGATCCGGGACAGGCAAACAATGAGCAGTTCTTC. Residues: CATSDPGQANNEQFF.